These 3 T cell receptor beta chains were sequenced from one sample in a study of T cells after yellow fever vaccination. In TCRdb, the 5' RACE reads were re-called with MiXCR into one record per CDR3 protein. The table shows a few hundred thousand distinct CDR3 sequences, with roughly a sixth occurring only once. The source was PBMCs, collected about 5 days after the first yellow fever vaccination. These receptors were collected from a man between 18 and 35 years old who received the YFV17D yellow fever vaccine.

This clonotype was seen only a few times. V gene TRBV29-1 combines with J gene TRBJ1-1; no clear D gene. CDR1 is SQVTM, CDR2 ANQGSEA, per germline. The CDR3 consists of 13 residues. Trimming removed 4 bases at V and 6 bases at J, with 15 bases between. This CDR3 reads CSVGPIMGAEAFF. The CDR3 coding sequence is TGCAGCGTTGGCCCGATTATGGGAGCTGAAGCTTTCTTT.

This chain joins TRBV30 and TRBJ1-2, with D possibly TRBD1 on 5 matching bases. Germline assignment: CDR1 GTSNPN and CDR2 SVGIG (reference sequence). Trimming left V 4 bases short and J 7 bases short, with 16 bases between. This CDR3 contains 13 residues. CDR3 nucleotide sequence: TGTGCCTGGACCATAATGGGGGGAGGTGGCTACACCTTC. Its translation: CAWTIMGGGGYTF.

V usage is TRBV20-1 and J usage is TRBJ1-1, with 8 bases that match TRBD1. CDR1 is DFQATT and CDR2 is SNEGSKA in the germline V gene (reference sequence). The CDR3 spans 19 residues. The V segment lost 0 bases and the J segment 1 base; nucleotides outside the gene matches: 16. CDR3 loop: CSARDPNIRTGLRNTEAFF. DNA for the CDR3: TGCAGTGCTAGAGATCCCAATATCCGGACAGGGCTGAGGAACACTGAAGCTTTCTTT.